Listed below are T cell receptor beta chains from one sample, sequenced in a study of shared T cell receptors in the human thymus. The protocol was immunoSEQ multiplex PCR, while the TCRdb copy is restricted to in-frame clones and leaves out a portion. The table has 600,000 to 900,000 clones, 70% to 90% seen once. These data were likewise used in another study, on human thymus T cells.

The sequencing input was thymocytes. These receptors originate from a girl under three years old with a congenital heart defect. Each CDR3 is given with its conserved first and last residue. Each record gives: V gene, D gene, clone size, J gene, CDR3 protein, CDR3 DNA. A D gene is named only where the DNA matches it firmly. The size field is filled for only some rows; it gives once, few, many or a size class.

v_gene: TRBV27
d_gene: TRBD1
abundance: NA
j_gene: TRBJ1-2
CDR3aa: CASSPSRGPQTNTF
CDR3nt: TGTGCCAGCAGTCCCTCCAGGGGGCCCCAGACTAACACCTTC

v_gene: TRBV11-2
d_gene: TRBD1
abundance: NA
j_gene: TRBJ1-3
CDR3aa: CASSFNRGPGNTIYF
CDR3nt: TGTGCCAGCAGCTTTAACAGGGGGCCAGGAAACACCATATATTTT

v_gene: TRBV4-3
d_gene: TRBD2
abundance: once
j_gene: TRBJ2-2
CDR3aa: CASSHWRGVWYTGELFF
CDR3nt: TGCGCCAGCAGCCACTGGCGGGGGGTCTGGTACACCGGGGAGCTGTTTTTT

v_gene: TRBV6-1
d_gene: NA
abundance: once
j_gene: TRBJ1-4
CDR3aa: CASRQKDTNEKLFF
CDR3nt: TGTGCCAGCAGACAGAAAGACACTAATGAAAAACTGTTTTTT

v_gene: TRBV7-9
d_gene: NA
abundance: NA
j_gene: TRBJ2-7
CDR3aa: CASSLDLRNEQYF
CDR3nt: TGTGCCAGCAGCTTAGATCTCAGGAACGAGCAGTACTTC

v_gene: TRBV6-1
d_gene: NA
abundance: NA
j_gene: TRBJ1-4
CDR3aa: CASSERGFNEKLFF
CDR3nt: TGTGCCAGCAGTGAAAGGGGGTTTAATGAAAAACTGTTTTTT

v_gene: TRBV4-1
d_gene: TRBD1
abundance: NA
j_gene: TRBJ1-2
CDR3aa: CASSQDWQGASANYGYTF
CDR3nt: TGCGCCAGCAGCCAAGATTGGCAGGGGGCCTCAGCTAACTATGGCTACACCTTC

v_gene: TRBV28
d_gene: NA
abundance: NA
j_gene: TRBJ1-2
CDR3aa: CASRLPRGQGHNYGYTF
CDR3nt: TGTGCCAGCAGACTCCCGCGGGGGCAGGGGCATAACTATGGCTACACCTTC

v_gene: TRBV2
d_gene: TRBD1
abundance: few
j_gene: TRBJ2-5
CDR3aa: CASSPDRGSQETQYF
CDR3nt: TGTGCCAGCAGTCCCGACAGGGGATCCCAAGAGACCCAGTACTTC

v_gene: TRBV30
d_gene: TRBD1
abundance: NA
j_gene: TRBJ1-6
CDR3aa: CAWSVRQGTSSYNSPLHF
CDR3nt: TGTGCCTGGAGTGTACGACAGGGGACAAGCTCCTATAATTCACCCCTCCACTTT

v_gene: TRBV25-1
d_gene: TRBD2
abundance: NA
j_gene: TRBJ2-1
CDR3aa: CASSELRGAQVNEQFF
CDR3nt: TGTGCCAGCAGTGAATTGCGGGGGGCGCAGGTAAATGAGCAGTTCTTC

v_gene: TRBV6-5
d_gene: NA
abundance: NA
j_gene: TRBJ2-3
CDR3aa: CASREPGGTDTQYF
CDR3nt: TGTGCCAGCAGGGAGCCGGGGGGCACAGATACGCAGTATTTT

v_gene: TRBV27
d_gene: NA
abundance: NA
j_gene: TRBJ1-2
CDR3aa: CASTLRLPGAHGYTF
CDR3nt: TGTGCCAGCACCTTACGACTCCCAGGGGCTCACGGCTACACCTTC

v_gene: TRBV7-9
d_gene: TRBD1
abundance: NA
j_gene: TRBJ1-1
CDR3aa: CASSLGFRGLHLNTEAFF
CDR3nt: TGTGCCAGCAGCTTAGGGTTTAGGGGGCTACACCTGAACACTGAAGCTTTCTTT

v_gene: TRBV15
d_gene: TRBD1
abundance: NA
j_gene: TRBJ1-5
CDR3aa: CATSQQGQHNQPQHF
CDR3nt: TGTGCCACCAGTCAACAGGGGCAACACAATCAGCCCCAGCATTTT

v_gene: TRBV5-1
d_gene: TRBD1
abundance: NA
j_gene: TRBJ2-1
CDR3aa: CASKTRDRGRGEQFF
CDR3nt: TGCGCCAGCAAAACCCGGGACAGGGGACGAGGTGAGCAGTTCTTC

v_gene: TRBV10-3
d_gene: NA
abundance: NA
j_gene: TRBJ2-7
CDR3aa: CAISPGSYEQYF
CDR3nt: TGTGCCATCAGTCCGGGATCCTACGAGCAGTACTTC

v_gene: TRBV2
d_gene: TRBD1
abundance: NA
j_gene: TRBJ1-1
CDR3aa: CAIPGQGESTEAFF
CDR3nt: TGTGCCATCCCGGGACAGGGTGAGAGCACTGAAGCTTTCTTT

v_gene: TRBV7-9
d_gene: NA
abundance: NA
j_gene: TRBJ2-5
CDR3aa: CASANQETQYF
CDR3nt: TGTGCCAGTGCGAACCAAGAGACCCAGTACTTC

v_gene: TRBV27
d_gene: NA
abundance: NA
j_gene: TRBJ1-6
CDR3aa: CASSLPGEPNSYSPLHF
CDR3nt: TGTGCCAGCAGTCTCCCAGGGGAGCCAAACTCTTATTCACCCCTCCACTTT

v_gene: TRBV4-3
d_gene: NA
abundance: NA
j_gene: TRBJ2-3
CDR3aa: CASSPSWLWGAPQSTDTQYF
CDR3nt: TGCGCCAGCAGCCCCTCTTGGCTCTGGGGAGCGCCCCAAAGCACAGATACGCAGTATTTT

v_gene: TRBV11-2
d_gene: TRBD1
abundance: NA
j_gene: TRBJ1-2
CDR3aa: CASSLGTGVYGYTF
CDR3nt: TGTGCCAGCAGCTTAGGGACAGGGGTTTATGGCTACACCTTC

v_gene: TRBV7-9
d_gene: TRBD1
abundance: NA
j_gene: TRBJ1-5
CDR3aa: CASSSGTDNQPQHF
CDR3nt: TGTGCCAGCAGCTCAGGGACAGACAATCAGCCCCAGCATTTT

v_gene: TRBV15
d_gene: TRBD1
abundance: NA
j_gene: TRBJ1-2
CDR3aa: CATSSDRAELGLLNYGYTF
CDR3nt: TGTGCCACCAGCAGCGACAGGGCCGAACTGGGGTTACTCAACTATGGCTACACCTTC

v_gene: TRBV10-3
d_gene: NA
abundance: NA
j_gene: TRBJ1-6
CDR3aa: CAISPGTNYNSPLHF
CDR3nt: TGTGCCATCAGCCCAGGGACTAACTATAATTCACCCCTCCACTTT

v_gene: TRBV5-4
d_gene: NA
abundance: NA
j_gene: TRBJ1-2
CDR3aa: CASSLDGVGGLNYGYTF
CDR3nt: TGTGCCAGCAGCTTGGACGGGGTAGGAGGGCTGAACTATGGCTACACCTTC

v_gene: TRBV4-1
d_gene: NA
abundance: NA
j_gene: TRBJ1-1
CDR3aa: CASSQVGQKNTEAFF
CDR3nt: TGCGCCAGCAGCCAAGTAGGACAGAAGAACACTGAAGCTTTCTTT

v_gene: TRBV14
d_gene: TRBD2
abundance: NA
j_gene: TRBJ2-5
CDR3aa: CASTGAGEETQYF
CDR3nt: TGTGCCAGCACCGGAGCGGGGGAAGAGACCCAGTACTTC

v_gene: TRBV6-5
d_gene: TRBD1
abundance: NA
j_gene: TRBJ1-1
CDR3aa: CASRPDRGSTEAFF
CDR3nt: TGTGCCAGCAGGCCGGACAGGGGTAGCACTGAAGCTTTCTTT

v_gene: TRBV7-2
d_gene: TRBD2
abundance: NA
j_gene: TRBJ2-3
CDR3aa: CASSETSGGAGDTQYF
CDR3nt: TGTGCCAGCAGCGAGACTAGCGGGGGCGCGGGCGATACGCAGTATTTT

v_gene: TRBV13
d_gene: NA
abundance: once
j_gene: TRBJ2-7
CDR3aa: CASSLGVKPRGATYEQYF
CDR3nt: TGTGCCAGCAGCTTAGGAGTTAAGCCCCGGGGGGCCACCTACGAGCAGTACTTC

v_gene: TRBV6-1
d_gene: NA
abundance: once
j_gene: TRBJ1-4
CDR3aa: CASKHPGHLKLFF
CDR3nt: TGTGCCAGCAAGCACCCGGGACACCTGAAACTGTTTTTT

v_gene: TRBV28
d_gene: NA
abundance: few
j_gene: TRBJ2-6
CDR3aa: CASSLAGAFDGANVLTF
CDR3nt: TGTGCCAGCAGTTTGGCAGGGGCCTTCGATGGGGCCAACGTCCTGACTTTC